One sample yielded the 25 T cell receptor beta chains listed below, sequenced in a study of post-analysis software for immune sequencing data. These receptors have no known antigen. Unique molecular identifiers tagged the TCR beta cDNA libraries. TCRdb reprocessed the PCR reads via MiXCR and lists one record per CDR3 protein. The table lists roughly 650,000 distinct CDR3 sequences, over 45% of them singletons, with approximately 10% in the top ten. Findings and limits, study-wide: Comparison of patients with controls showed roughly five TRBV segments more frequent in patients, TRBV5-6, TRBV5-1 and TRBV20-1 among them.

Sequenced sample: blood. The receptors derive from a girl aged 2-10 years with multiple sclerosis.

The V gene is TRBV7-2, the J gene TRBJ2-6; D not resolved. CDR1 is SGHTA, CDR2 FQGNSA, per germline. Trimming shortened V by 3 bases and J by 2 bases, and 5 bases separated the two germline ends. The CDR3 loop spans 14 amino acids. The CDR3 coding sequence is TGTGCCAGCAGCTTGGCGCCTGGGGCCAACGTCCTGACTTTC. This sequence encodes CASSLAPGANVLTF. The entire variable domain, with the rest obtained from reference TRBV7-2 and TRBJ2-6, is as follows: GAGVSQSPSNKVTEKGKDVELRCDPISGHTALYWYRQSLGQGLEFLIYFQGNSAPDKSGLPSDRFSAERTGGSVSTLTIQRTQQEDSAVYLCASSLAPGANVLTFGAGSRLTVL.

This clonotype was seen a handful of times. The gene calls are TRBV10-3 and TRBJ2-7; D perhaps matches TRBD2 (6 bases). Germline CDR1 ENHRY, CDR2 SYGVKD. This CDR3 is 15 amino acids long. V lost 6 bases, J lost 6 bases, and 21 bases lay in between. For the CDR3, the DNA is TGTGCCATCAGGACCCCTAAGGAGGGAACGGGCGAGCAGTACTTC. It specifies CAIRTPKEGTGEQYF.

This clonotype was counted between two and nine times. V usage is TRBV29-1 and J usage is TRBJ2-1; TRBD1 aligns across 9 bases. This CDR3 spans 14 amino acids. Germline CDR1 and CDR2: SQVTM and ANQGSEA. The V and J ends lost 5 bases and 7 bases, in that order; junction bases with no gene match: 9. The DNA for the CDR3 is TGCAGCGTTTCCGGGGGACAGGGAGGAAATGAGCAGTTCTTC. This sequence encodes CSVSGGQGGNEQFF.

The V call is TRBV7-2, the J call TRBJ2-3; the match to TRBD2 covers 9 bases. From germline, CDR1 is SGHTA and CDR2 FQGNSA. With V trimmed by 0 bases and J by 11 bases, 3 bases remained unmatched. The CDR3 length is 13 residues. Here the CDR3 reads CASSLAARGGQYF. The CDR3 DNA sequence: TGTGCCAGCAGCTTAGCGGCGCGGGGGGGGCAGTATTTT.

The chain has TRBV27 and TRBJ2-5; D perhaps matches TRBD2 (5 bases). The CDR3 is 13 residues long. Trimming cost V 6 bases and J 3 bases, with 11 bases left between them. The V gene's germline CDR1 is MNHEY and CDR2 SMNVEV (reference sequence). The CDR3 is CASRRAGEETQYF. The CDR3 DNA is TGTGCCAGCAGGAGGGCTGGCGAAGAGACCCAGTACTTC.

This clonotype was counted between two and nine times. This chain connects TRBV10-2 to TRBJ1-2, with 9 bases that match TRBD1. Germline V gene lookup returns CDR1 WSHSY and CDR2 SAAADI. This CDR3 comprises 14 residues. V lost 7 bases and J lost 3; bases outside the gene matches: 6. CDR3 coding DNA: TGCGCCAGCACCACAGGGGGCGAAGACTATGGCTACACCTTC. It is translated as CASTTGGEDYGYTF.

This clonotype occurred a few times. The rearrangement uses TRBV7-2 and TRBJ2-5; TRBD2 aligns across 11 bases. The CDR3 sequence is 15 residues long. The J segment lost 1 base and the V segment lost 5 bases, leaving 3 bases of the junction unmatched. Per germline, CDR1 SGHTA and CDR2 FQGNSA. CDR3 sequence reads: CASSTSGSLQETQYF. CDR3 DNA: TGTGCCAGCAGCACTAGCGGGAGCCTCCAAGAGACCCAGTACTTC.

This clonotype occurred a few times. This chain joins TRBV20-1 and TRBJ2-7, with 13 bases lining up with TRBD2. J gave up 3 bases and V 6 bases, and 5 bases lay outside the gene matches. The germline V gene encodes CDR1 DFQATT and CDR2 SNEGSKA (reference sequence). There are 14 residues in the CDR3. The CDR3 reads CSAWTSGRVYEQYF. In nucleotides, the CDR3 is TGCAGTGCGTGGACTAGCGGGAGAGTCTACGAGCAGTACTTC.

This clonotype was observed a few times. The J gene is TRBJ2-1, the V gene TRBV12-5, with D tentatively TRBD2 (6 bases). V dropped 8 bases and J dropped 8 bases, with 16 bases sitting between them. The CDR3 is made up of 13 amino acids. From germline, CDR1 is LGHNT and CDR2 FRNRAP. The CDR3 loop is CASKSGVGDEQFF. CDR3 DNA: TGTGCTAGTAAGTCGGGGGTTGGCGATGAGCAGTTCTTC.

The chain joins TRBV6-5 to TRBJ1-6; D unclear. The CDR3 covers 16 residues. The V gene's germline CDR1 is MNHEY and CDR2 SVGAGI. The V end lost 6 bases, the J end lost 0 bases, and 12 bases lay between the germline ends. CDR3 in DNA: TGTGCCAGCAGCCTTCTGGAGAGCTCCTATAATTCACCCCTCCACTTT. This translates into CASSLLESSYNSPLHF.

This clonotype has just one count. V and J are TRBV20-1 and TRBJ2-5; D is unresolved. CDR3 length: 13 amino acids. V was pared by 0 bases and J by 4 bases, with 9 bases between. From germline, CDR1 is DFQATT and CDR2 SNEGSKA (reference sequence). CDR3: CSARDRYGETQYF. CDR3 sequence (DNA): TGCAGTGCTAGAGATCGATATGGAGAGACCCAGTACTTC.

This clonotype occurred a few times. The germline gene is not matched at one end of the junction; a read error may be the cause. The chain uses TRBV7-2 and TRBJ2-4, with 11 bases matching TRBD2. The CDR3 is 16 residues long. CDR1 is SGHTA and CDR2 is FQGNSA in the germline V gene. This CDR3 is CASSLDSLLAGGRQYF. In DNA, the CDR3 is TGTGCCAGCAGCTTAGATTCTCTCCTAGCGGGAGGCAGGCAGTACTTT.

The chain combines TRBV5-8 with TRBJ2-1; 8 bases are a match to TRBD1. Germline V gene lookup returns CDR1 SGHTS and CDR2 YDEGEE. Losses at the gene ends were 6 bases for V and 0 bases for J; bases not matched to a gene: 5. This CDR3 has 15 amino acids. This CDR3 is CASMGQANSYNEQFF. For the CDR3, the DNA is TGTGCCAGCATGGGACAGGCCAACTCCTACAATGAGCAGTTCTTC.

The chain carries TRBV11-2 and TRBJ2-5, with 8 nucleotides matching TRBD2. The V gene's germline CDR1 is SGHAT and CDR2 FQNNGV. This CDR3 is built from 16 residues. The trim removed 1 base at V and 8 bases at J, leaving 12 bases unmatched. The CDR3 reads CASSLGAAGGAETQYF. Here the CDR3 DNA reads TGTGCCAGCAGCTTAGGTGCGGCGGGAGGCGCGGAAACCCAGTACTTC.

The chain has TRBV29-1 and TRBJ1-2; maybe TRBD1 (5 bases). This CDR3 has 12 residues. CDR1 and CDR2 (germline): SQVTM, ANQGSEA. The germline V and J ends were trimmed by 2 bases and 8 bases, with 12 bases remaining between them. The CDR3 DNA sequence: TGCAGCGTTGAATTGCCAGGGTGGGGCTACACCTTC. This sequence encodes CSVELPGWGYTF.

V gene TRBV19 combines with J gene TRBJ2-5, with 7 bases identical to TRBD1. J gave up 2 bases and V 7 bases, and 10 bases lay outside the gene matches. This CDR3 comprises 15 residues. Germline V lookup: CDR1 LNHDA, CDR2 SQIVND (reference sequence). The chain's CDR3 is CASNTPGTAQETQYF. CDR3 DNA sequence: TGTGCCAGTAACACTCCCGGGACAGCACAAGAGACCCAGTACTTC.

This rearrangement joins TRBV20-1 to TRBJ2-5; D is possibly TRBD1 (7 bases). The CDR3 contains 15 residues. Germline V gives CDR1 DFQATT, CDR2 SNEGSKA (reference sequence). Trimming stripped 1 base from V and 2 bases from J, with 14 bases between. The CDR3 region has the DNA TGCAGTGCTAGAGTAGGAGGGGGCCTACAAGAGACCCAGTACTTC. Protein sequence: CSARVGGGLQETQYF.

The V gene is TRBV5-1, the J gene TRBJ2-1; D unclear. Germline values: CDR1 SGHRS, CDR2 YFSETQ. V dropped 4 bases and J dropped 0 bases, with 8 bases sitting between them. This CDR3 comprises 14 residues. The CDR3: CASSDVSSYNEQFF. The CDR3 DNA sequence: TGCGCCAGCAGCGATGTCAGCTCCTACAATGAGCAGTTCTTC.

This chain joins TRBV7-2 and TRBJ2-5, with 9 bases lining up with TRBD2. The V and J ends lost 5 bases and 5 bases, in that order; junction bases with no gene match: 9. The CDR3 loop spans 15 amino acids. CDR1 and CDR2 from the germline V gene are SGHTA and FQGNSA. For the CDR3, the DNA is TGTGCCAGCAGCATACCCCTAGCGGGACAGGAGACCCAGTACTTC. Its translation: CASSIPLAGQETQYF. Together with reference TRBV7-2 and TRBJ2-5, the CDR3 gives the full variable domain: GAGVSQSPSNKVTEKGKDVELRCDPISGHTALYWYRQSLGQGLEFLIYFQGNSAPDKSGLPSDRFSAERTGGSVSTLTIQRTQQEDSAVYLCASSIPLAGQETQYFGPGTRLLVL.

The chain carries TRBV6-6 and TRBJ2-1; a weak D match, TRBD2 (5 bases). V was cut by 0 bases and J by 4 bases, with 10 bases left in between. The length of the CDR3 is 15 residues. Germline V gene data show CDR1 as MNHNY and CDR2 as SVGAGI (reference sequence). CDR3 sequence (DNA): TGTGCCAGCAGTTACTCACGGGGTGATTACAATGAGCAGTTCTTC. Residues: CASSYSRGDYNEQFF.

CDR3 bases: TGTGCCAGCAGCTTAACTTATGGATCTGAAGCTTTCTTT. Translated, it gives CASSLTYGSEAFF. This sequence joins TRBV7-8 and TRBJ1-1; D unclear. Trimming pared 2 bases from V and 6 bases from J, leaving 10 bases between. This CDR3 contains 13 residues. Germline V gene sequence: CDR1 SGHVS, CDR2 FQNEAQ.

The chain is built from TRBV29-1 and TRBJ2-2; the D is unclear. Trimming cost V 6 bases and J 2 bases, with 13 bases left between them. CDR1 and CDR2 (germline): SQVTM, ANQGSEA. The CDR3 is made up of 14 amino acids. CDR3 loop: CSVRSQLNTGELFF. The CDR3 nucleotides read TGCAGCGTGCGGTCACAGCTAAACACCGGGGAGCTGTTTTTT.

This clonotype was seen once. The genes are TRBV3-1 and TRBJ2-3; D unclear. The germline V gene has CDR1 LGHDT and CDR2 YNNKEL (reference sequence). V gave up 2 bases and J gave up 4 bases, with 10 bases separating them. The CDR3 totals 14 residues. The CDR3 DNA reads TGTGCCAGCAGCCAACTAGGGCCCGCAGATACGCAGTATTTT. Translation gives CASSQLGPADTQYF.

This clonotype turned up a few times. The J gene is TRBJ1-2, the V gene TRBV7-2; TRBD1 agrees at 11 bases. Trimming took 0 bases from V and 6 from J; bases not matched to a gene: 3. CDR3 length: 15 amino acids. Germline CDR1 reads SGHTA; CDR2 reads FQGNSA. DNA for the CDR3: TGTGCCAGCAGCTTAGCAAGGGACAGGGGGGATGGCTACACCTTC. Translated: CASSLARDRGDGYTF. Supplemented by reference TRBV7-2 and TRBJ1-2, the full variable domain reads GAGVSQSPSNKVTEKGKDVELRCDPISGHTALYWYRQSLGQGLEFLIYFQGNSAPDKSGLPSDRFSAERTGGSVSTLTIQRTQQEDSAVYLCASSLARDRGDGYTFGSGTRLTVV.

This chain connects TRBV5-1 to TRBJ2-1; 12 bases are a match to TRBD1. Germline V gives CDR1 SGHRS, CDR2 YFSETQ. The length of the CDR3 is 14 residues. V was clipped by 3 bases and J by 9 bases; unmatched bases: 4. The CDR3 here is CASSWDRGQGEQFF. CDR3 DNA: TGCGCCAGCAGCTGGGACAGGGGGCAGGGTGAGCAGTTCTTC.